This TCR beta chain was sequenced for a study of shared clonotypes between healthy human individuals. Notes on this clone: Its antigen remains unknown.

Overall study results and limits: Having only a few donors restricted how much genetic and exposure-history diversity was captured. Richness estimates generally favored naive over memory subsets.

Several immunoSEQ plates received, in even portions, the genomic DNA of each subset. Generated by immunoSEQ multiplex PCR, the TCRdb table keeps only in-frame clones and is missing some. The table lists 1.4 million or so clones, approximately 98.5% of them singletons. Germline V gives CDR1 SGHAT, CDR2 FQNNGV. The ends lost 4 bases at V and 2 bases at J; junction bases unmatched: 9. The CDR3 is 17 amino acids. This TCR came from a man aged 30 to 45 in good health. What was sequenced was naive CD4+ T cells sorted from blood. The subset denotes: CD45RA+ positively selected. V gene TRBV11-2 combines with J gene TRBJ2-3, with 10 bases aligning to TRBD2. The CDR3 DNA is TGTGCCAGCAGCTACAAAATCCTAGCGGGAGACACAGATACGCAGTATTTT. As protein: CASSYKILAGDTDTQYF.